This TCR beta chain was identified in a study of monozygotic twins with inflammatory bowel disease. General study results and limits: Especially where disease activity was present, IBD patients had fewer clonotypes in common with others than healthy twins did.

Blood samples, whole and unsorted for T cells, yielded the isolated total RNA. Germline V gene sequence: CDR1 DFQATT, CDR2 SNEGSKA (reference sequence). This CDR3 has 16 amino acids. In preparing each TCR library, 3500 ng of total RNA was used. Following a re-call of the 5' RACE reads, TCRdb has one entry per CDR3 protein and lacks DNA. Listed are fewer than 550,000 distinct CDR3 sequences; about 2.6% falls within the top ten. As concerns this clonotype: The antigen is not known.

The clonotype comes from a human donor with ulcerative colitis or Crohn's disease, or a healthy co-twin of an affected twin (not recorded which). The specimen sequenced was blood. The J gene is TRBJ2-3, the V gene TRBV20-1. The CDR3 sequence: CSARDFLASSTDTQYF.